The clone carrying this T cell receptor (beta chain) appeared once. The antigen is unknown. CDR3 length equals 12 residues. The germline gives CDR1 SGHRS, CDR2 YFSETQ. V lost 4 bases and J lost 7, with 11 bases in between. This specimen belongs to a study of OX40 agonist ivuxolimab in advanced cancers. Study-level background: Intravenous ivuxolimab was administered to patients every 2 weeks at 0.01 to 10 mg/kg.

Profiling relied on immunoSEQ multiplex PCR, and the TCRdb table lists in-frame clones only, not all of them. This table holds about 66,000 clones, more than 80% found once. General study results and limits: In a subset of nonresponders, normalized T-cell clonal expansion was also low.

This chain joins TRBV5-1 and TRBJ1-1, with D possibly TRBD1 on 6 matching bases. The sequences come from CD4+ or CD8+ T cells sorted from blood, collected in a trial of the OX40 agonist ivuxolimab. The TCR was taken from an adult with an advanced solid tumor such as melanoma, head and neck, liver or kidney cancer. The CDR3 loop reads CASSGGRSEAFF. In DNA, the CDR3 is TGCGCCAGCAGCGGGGGGCGTAGTGAAGCTTTCTTT.